The rows below give T cell receptor beta chains drawn from one sample of a study of beta chain features in type 1 diabetes. The method was immunoSEQ multiplex PCR; TCRdb's version includes in-frame clones alone and lacks a portion of them. The profile covers 350,000 to 450,000 clones, with more than 12% appearing a single time and about 0.019% taken by the ten largest. The sample taken for sequencing was naive CD4+ T cells from blood. These receptors were collected from a woman aged 18-29 years in good health. Each CDR3 is given with its conserved first and last residue. The D gene is left open where the match is weak. Clone size is not always given. Where it is, it says once, few, many or a class for expanded clones.

TRBJ2-1	TRBV7-2	NA	TRBD2	TGTGCCAGCAGCTTATTTGCGACTAGCGGCTCCTACAATGAGCAGTTCTTC	CASSLFATSGSYNEQFF
TRBJ2-1	TRBV5-1	few	NA	TGCGCCAGCAGCTTGGCGGTGTTCAATGTCAATGAGCAGTTCTTC	CASSLAVFNVNEQFF
TRBJ2-6	TRBV2	NA	NA	TGTGCCAGCAGTCTTGCTAGCCGGACGAACGTCCTGACTTTC	CASSLASRTNVLTF
TRBJ1-4	TRBV7-9	NA	NA	TGTGCCAGCAGCCCAACAGGGCAGGAGGAAAAACTGTTTTTT	CASSPTGQEEKLFF
TRBJ1-2	TRBV7-2	NA	NA	TGTGCCAGCAGGGACAGCAATAACTATGGCTACACCTTC	CASRDSNNYGYTF
TRBJ2-5	TRBV2	NA	TRBD2	TGTGCCAGCATGGGACTAGCGGGACGGGAGACCCAGTACTTC	CASMGLAGRETQYF
TRBJ2-3	TRBV7-8	few	TRBD1	TGTGCCAGCAGCTTTATGGGACAGGGGCAGTATTTT	CASSFMGQGQYF
TRBJ2-2	TRBV30	few	NA	TGTGCCTGGAGGGGAGAGGGCACCGGGGAGCTGTTTTTT	CAWRGEGTGELFF
TRBJ1-6	TRBV7-9	few	NA	TGTGCCACCCGTCAGGCGGAGGCTTCACCCCTCCACTTT	CATRQAEASPLHF
TRBJ2-1	TRBV27	NA	TRBD2	TGTGCCAGCACTACTAGCGGGAGCAACAATGAGCAGTTCTTC	CASTTSGSNNEQFF
TRBJ1-1	TRBV6-5	few	NA	TGTGCCAGCAGTTCCGAAACAGGGAAAGCTTTCTTT	CASSSETGKAFF
TRBJ2-7	TRBV9	few	NA	TGTGCCAGCAGCCCCATGGGACGGGAGAGCTCCTACGAGCAGTACTTC	CASSPMGRESSYEQYF
TRBJ2-7	TRBV28	NA	TRBD1	TGTGCCAGCAGGCTTACAGGGGCCTACGAGCAGTACTTC	CASRLTGAYEQYF
TRBJ1-1	TRBV5-4	NA	TRBD1	TGTGCCAGCAGCTTGGAAATGATTCCGACAGGGCCCATGAACACTGAAGCTTTCTTT	CASSLEMIPTGPMNTEAFF
TRBJ1-2	TRBV6-1	NA	NA	TGTGCCAGCAGTGAGCGGGGTTCGGGGTGGTCTTTGGCAGTCTACACCTTC	CASSERGSGWSLAVYTF
TRBJ2-7	TRBV7-9	NA	TRBD1	TGTGCCAGCAGCGATGGACAGGGGCGGTACGAGCAGTACTTC	CASSDGQGRYEQYF
TRBJ2-5	TRBV5-1	NA	NA	TGCGCCAGCAGCCCCGGAGGCAGTGCGGGGTGGGAGACCCAGTACTTC	CASSPGGSAGWETQYF
TRBJ2-7	TRBV7-7	NA	TRBD2	TGTGCTAGCAGCACGGGACTAGCGGCCTCCTACGAGCAGTACTTC	CASSTGLAASYEQYF
TRBJ2-7	TRBV7-9	NA	NA	TGTGCCAGCAGCTTAGAATATCACGAGCAGTACTTC	CASSLEYHEQYF
TRBJ2-5	TRBV14	few	NA	TGTGCCAGCAGCCAAGTGCGAGAGACCCAGTACTTC	CASSQVRETQYF
TRBJ2-1	TRBV7-8	few	TRBD2	TGTGCCAGCAGCTCCGGACTAGCGGAAAGCGATGAGCAGTTCTTC	CASSSGLAESDEQFF
TRBJ1-2	TRBV4-3	NA	NA	TGCGCCAGCAGCCACCTAACAGGGCCGGACCTCTATGGCTACACCTTC	CASSHLTGPDLYGYTF
TRBJ1-2	TRBV6-5	NA	NA	TGTGCCAGCGCCGACAGCTATGGCTACACCTTC	CASADSYGYTF
TRBJ2-3	TRBV29-1	NA	NA	TGCAGCGTGGGGGGGCGGGGTCGAGATACGCAGTATTTT	CSVGGRGRDTQYF
TRBJ2-6	TRBV30	NA	TRBD1	TGTGCCTGTACGACAGGGAGTGATTCTGGGGCCAACGTCCTGACTTTC	CACTTGSDSGANVLTF
TRBJ2-1	TRBV29-1	few	TRBD2	TGCAGCGTTGGTGGAGCGGGAACAAACAATGAGCAGTTCTTC	CSVGGAGTNNEQFF
TRBJ1-1	TRBV18	few	NA	TGTGCCAGCTCACCACAGGGTGTCGGGAGAGGAGCTTTCTTT	CASSPQGVGRGAFF
TRBJ1-2	TRBV7-2	NA	TRBD1	TGTGCCAGCAGCCCAGGGGGCTTACGCTATGGCTACACCTTC	CASSPGGLRYGYTF
TRBJ2-1	TRBV21-1	few	NA	TGTGCCAGCAGCAAAACGCTAGTACATGAGCAGTTCTTC	CASSKTLVHEQFF
TRBJ2-1	TRBV28	few	NA	TGTGCCAGCAGTTCCGAAACTAGGTTTTACGGTGAGCAGTTCTTC	CASSSETRFYGEQFF
TRBJ1-3	TRBV29-1	NA	TRBD1	TGCAGCGCTCTTTTCGTGACAGGGAAAAACACCATATATTTT	CSALFVTGKNTIYF
TRBJ2-7	TRBV15	few	TRBD1	TGTGCCACCAGCAGAGCGGGGGACAGGGTATGGGAGCAGTACTTC	CATSRAGDRVWEQYF
TRBJ2-3	TRBV2	NA	TRBD1	TGTGCCAGCAAATCAGGGGGCGTTAGAACAGATACGCAGTATTTT	CASKSGGVRTDTQYF
TRBJ2-6	TRBV30	NA	NA	TGTGCCTGCCTGGAGGTATCTGGGGCCAACGTCCTGACTTTC	CACLEVSGANVLTF
TRBJ2-7	TRBV13	NA	NA	TGTGCCAGCAGCCGTGACAGCCCCTACGAGCAGTACTTC	CASSRDSPYEQYF
TRBJ2-7	TRBV4-1	NA	NA	TGTGCCAGCAGCAAGACTTCCTACGAGCAGTACTTC	CASSKTSYEQYF
TRBJ2-3	TRBV5-1	NA	NA	TGCGCCAGCAGCCGCCTGGAAACTGGCGGTGATACGCAGTATTTT	CASSRLETGGDTQYF
TRBJ2-2	TRBV11-3	NA	NA	TGTGCCAGCAGCCAGGGACATCGAGGGTTTGGGGAGCTGTTTTTT	CASSQGHRGFGELFF
TRBJ2-5	TRBV9	NA	TRBD2	TGTGCCAGCAGCCGAGGACTAGCGGAAATCCAAGAGACCCAGTACTTC	CASSRGLAEIQETQYF
TRBJ1-2	TRBV12-5	NA	NA	TGTGCTAGTGGTTTCCCAGACAGTAGCTATGGCTACACCTTC	CASGFPDSSYGYTF